The sequence of this T cell receptor beta chain was determined in a study of T cells after yellow fever vaccination. From the 5' RACE reads, TCRdb called clonotypes with MiXCR, one entry per CDR3 protein. The data hold about 210,000 distinct CDR3 sequences, with about 3% observed a single time. The germline V gene encodes CDR1 SGHDT and CDR2 YYEEEE. This CDR3 comprises 14 residues. V lost 1 base and J lost 4, with 11 bases in between. This clonotype has more than one count but fewer than ten. The antigen remains undetermined. Points from the study as a whole: The secondary response peaked faster, at day 5 versus 15, but was weaker.

This clonotype was sampled from a man between 18 and 29 years old who received the YFV17D yellow fever vaccine. V and J are TRBV5-6 and TRBJ1-1, with D hard to call. The source was CD4+ T cells sorted from PBMCs, collected 10 days after the yellow fever booster vaccination. The CDR3 nucleotides are TGTGCCAGCAGCTTGAATTGGGGTGCCACTGAAGCTTTCTTT. Translating it yields CASSLNWGATEAFF.